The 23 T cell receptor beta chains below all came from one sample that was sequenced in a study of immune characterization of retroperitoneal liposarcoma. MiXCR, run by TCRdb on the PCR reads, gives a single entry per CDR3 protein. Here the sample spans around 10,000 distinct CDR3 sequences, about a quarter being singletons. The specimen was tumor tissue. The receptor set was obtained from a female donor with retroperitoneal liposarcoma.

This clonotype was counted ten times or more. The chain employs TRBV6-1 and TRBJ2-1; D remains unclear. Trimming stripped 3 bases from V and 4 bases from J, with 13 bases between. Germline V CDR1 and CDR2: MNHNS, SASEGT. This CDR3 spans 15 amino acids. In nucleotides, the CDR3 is TGTGCCAGCAGTGACTTGAGCGCTCGGTACAATGAGCAGTTCTTC. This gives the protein CASSDLSARYNEQFF.

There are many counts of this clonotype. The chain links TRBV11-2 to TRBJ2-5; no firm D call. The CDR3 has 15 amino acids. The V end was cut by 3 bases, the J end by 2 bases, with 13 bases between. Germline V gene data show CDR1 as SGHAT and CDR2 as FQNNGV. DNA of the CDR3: TGTGCCAGCAGCTTTGCGTCACAGAGTCAAGAGACCCAGTACTTC. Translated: CASSFASQSQETQYF.

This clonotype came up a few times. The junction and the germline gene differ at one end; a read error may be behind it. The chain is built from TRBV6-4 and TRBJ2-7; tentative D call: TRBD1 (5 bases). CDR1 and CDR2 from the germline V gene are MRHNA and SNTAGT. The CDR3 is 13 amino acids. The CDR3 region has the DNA TGTGCCAGCAGTAGGACAAGGGATTCACCCCTCCACTTC. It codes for CASSRTRDSPLHF.

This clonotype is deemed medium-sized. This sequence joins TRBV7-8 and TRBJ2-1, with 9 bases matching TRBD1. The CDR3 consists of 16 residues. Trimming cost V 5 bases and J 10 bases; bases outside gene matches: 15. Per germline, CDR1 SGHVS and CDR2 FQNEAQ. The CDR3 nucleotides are TGTGCCAGCAGCGCCCTCCACAGGGGGCTTGACTACGAGCAGTTCTTC. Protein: CASSALHRGLDYEQFF.

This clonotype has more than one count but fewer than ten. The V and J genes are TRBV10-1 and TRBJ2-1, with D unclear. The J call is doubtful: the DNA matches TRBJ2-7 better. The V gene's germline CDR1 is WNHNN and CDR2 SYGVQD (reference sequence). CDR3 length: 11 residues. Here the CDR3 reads CASSDGREQYF. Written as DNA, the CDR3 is TGCGCCAGCAGTGACGGCCGGGAGCAGTACTTC.

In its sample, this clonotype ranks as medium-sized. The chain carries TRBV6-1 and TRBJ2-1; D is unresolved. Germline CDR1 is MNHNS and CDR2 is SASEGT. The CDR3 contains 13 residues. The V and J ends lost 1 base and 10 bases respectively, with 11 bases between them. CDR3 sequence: CASSEGGRYEQFF. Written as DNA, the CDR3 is TGTGCCAGCAGTGAAGGTGGCAGGTACGAGCAGTTCTTC.

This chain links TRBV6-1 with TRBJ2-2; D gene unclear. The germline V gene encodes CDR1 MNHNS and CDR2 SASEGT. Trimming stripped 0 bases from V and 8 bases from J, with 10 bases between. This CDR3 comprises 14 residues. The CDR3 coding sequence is TGTGCCAGCAGTGAAGCGCTTTGGGAAGGGGAGCTGTTTTTT. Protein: CASSEALWEGELFF.

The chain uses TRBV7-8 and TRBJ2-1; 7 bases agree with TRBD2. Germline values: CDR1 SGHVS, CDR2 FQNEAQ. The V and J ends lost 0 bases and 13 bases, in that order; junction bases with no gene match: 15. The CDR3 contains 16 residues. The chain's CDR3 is CASSLAGGVLKNIQFF. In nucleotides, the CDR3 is TGTGCCAGCAGCTTAGCGGGAGGGGTCCTCAAAAACATTCAGTTCTTC. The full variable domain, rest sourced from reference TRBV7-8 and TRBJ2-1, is GAGVSQSPRYKVAKRGQDVALRCDPISGHVSLFWYQQALGQGPEFLTYFQNEAQLDKSGLPSDRFFAERPEGSVSTLKIQRTQQEDSAVYLCASSLAGGVLKNIQFFGPGTRLTVL.

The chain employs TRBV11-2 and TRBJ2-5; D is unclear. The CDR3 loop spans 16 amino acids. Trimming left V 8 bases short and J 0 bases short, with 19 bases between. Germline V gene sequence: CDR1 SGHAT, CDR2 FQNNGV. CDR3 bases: TGTGCCAGCCAGCTTACCCCCATGGAAAACCAAGAGACCCAGTACTTC. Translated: CASQLTPMENQETQYF.

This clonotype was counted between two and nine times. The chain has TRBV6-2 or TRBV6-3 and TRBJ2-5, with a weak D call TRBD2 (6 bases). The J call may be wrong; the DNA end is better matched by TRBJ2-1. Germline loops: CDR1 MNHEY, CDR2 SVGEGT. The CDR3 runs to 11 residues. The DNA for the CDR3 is TGTGCCAGCAGTAGCCGGGAGACCCAGTTCTTC. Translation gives CASSSRETQFF.

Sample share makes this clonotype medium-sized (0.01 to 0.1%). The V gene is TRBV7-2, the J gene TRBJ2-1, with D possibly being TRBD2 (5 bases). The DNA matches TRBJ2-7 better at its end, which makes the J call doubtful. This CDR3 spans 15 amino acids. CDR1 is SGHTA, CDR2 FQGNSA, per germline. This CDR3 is CASSLDGGTFNEQYF. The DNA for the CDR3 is TGTGCCAGCAGCTTAGATGGAGGCACTTTCAATGAGCAGTACTTC.

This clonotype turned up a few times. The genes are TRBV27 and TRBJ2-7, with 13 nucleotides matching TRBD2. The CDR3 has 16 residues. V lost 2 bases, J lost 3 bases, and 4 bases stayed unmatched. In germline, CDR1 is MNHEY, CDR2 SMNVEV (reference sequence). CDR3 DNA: TGTGCCAGCAGTTTAAGACTAGCGGGAGGTCGCTACGAGCAGTACTTC. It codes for CASSLRLAGGRYEQYF.

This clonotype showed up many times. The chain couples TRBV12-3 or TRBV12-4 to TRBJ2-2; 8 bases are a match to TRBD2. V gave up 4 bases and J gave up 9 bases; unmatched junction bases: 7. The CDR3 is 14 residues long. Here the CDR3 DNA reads TGTGCCAGCAGTTCCCCCGGGGGGGGCCGGGAGCTGTTTTTT. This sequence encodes CASSSPGGGRELFF.

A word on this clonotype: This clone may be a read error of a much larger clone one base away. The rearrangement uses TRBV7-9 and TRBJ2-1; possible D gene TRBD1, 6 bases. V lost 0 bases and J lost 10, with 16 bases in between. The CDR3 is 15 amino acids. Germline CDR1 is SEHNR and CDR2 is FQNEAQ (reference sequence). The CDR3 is CASSLASDKGDEQFF. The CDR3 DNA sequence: TGTGCCAGCAGCTTAGCATCCGACAAGGGGGACGAGCAGTTCTTC.

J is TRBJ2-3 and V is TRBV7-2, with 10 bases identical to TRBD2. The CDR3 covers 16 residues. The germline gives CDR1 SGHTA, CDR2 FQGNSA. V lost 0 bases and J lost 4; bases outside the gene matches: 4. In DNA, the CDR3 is TGTGCCAGCAGCTTAGCCCCAGCGGGGGGGCCAGATACGCAGTATTTT. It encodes CASSLAPAGGPDTQYF.

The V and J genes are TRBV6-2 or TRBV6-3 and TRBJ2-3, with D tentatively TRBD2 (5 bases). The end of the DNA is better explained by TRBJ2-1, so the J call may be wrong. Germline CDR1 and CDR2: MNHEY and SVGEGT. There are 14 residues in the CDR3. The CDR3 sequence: CASSFSGGENEQFF. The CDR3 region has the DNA TGTGCCAGCAGTTTCTCCGGAGGAGAGAATGAGCAGTTCTTC.

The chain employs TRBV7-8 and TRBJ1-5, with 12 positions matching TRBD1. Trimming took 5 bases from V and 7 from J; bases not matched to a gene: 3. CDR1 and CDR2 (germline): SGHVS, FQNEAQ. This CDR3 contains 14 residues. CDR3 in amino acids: CASSQGQGAQPQHF. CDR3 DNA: TGTGCCAGCAGCCAGGGACAGGGGGCGCAGCCCCAGCATTTT.

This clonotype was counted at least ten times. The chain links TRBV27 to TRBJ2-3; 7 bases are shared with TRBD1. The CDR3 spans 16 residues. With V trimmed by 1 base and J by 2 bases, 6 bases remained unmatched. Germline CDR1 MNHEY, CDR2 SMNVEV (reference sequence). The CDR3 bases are TGTGCCAGCAGTTTATATAAGACAGGGATCACAGATACGCAGTATTTT. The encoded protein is CASSLYKTGITDTQYF.

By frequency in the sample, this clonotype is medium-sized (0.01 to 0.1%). DNA for the CDR3: TGTGCCAGCAGAGGGCCGGGGCGGGGGGCCAACGTCCTGACTTTC. It yields the protein CASRGPGRGANVLTF. This chain joins TRBV6-6 and TRBJ2-6; the D call may be TRBD1 or TRBD2 (5 bases each). Trimming removed 6 bases from V and 4 bases from J, with 13 bases in between. Per germline, CDR1 MNHNY and CDR2 SVGAGI (reference sequence). This CDR3 region has 15 residues.

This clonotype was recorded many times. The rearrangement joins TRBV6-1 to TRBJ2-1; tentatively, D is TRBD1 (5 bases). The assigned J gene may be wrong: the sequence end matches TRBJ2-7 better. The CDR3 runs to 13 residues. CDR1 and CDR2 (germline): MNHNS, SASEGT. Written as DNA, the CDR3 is TGTGCCAGCACCTTTGACAGACATTCCGAGCAGTACTTC. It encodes CASTFDRHSEQYF.

Here the CDR3 reads CASDDRGSYNEQFF. For the CDR3, the DNA is TGTGCCAGCGACGACAGGGGCTCCTACAATGAGCAGTTCTTC. The chain links TRBV6-1 to TRBJ2-1; 8 positions match TRBD1. This CDR3 region has 14 residues. Germline CDR1 is MNHNS and CDR2 is SASEGT. J was trimmed by 0 bases and V by 8 bases; bases with no gene match: 3.

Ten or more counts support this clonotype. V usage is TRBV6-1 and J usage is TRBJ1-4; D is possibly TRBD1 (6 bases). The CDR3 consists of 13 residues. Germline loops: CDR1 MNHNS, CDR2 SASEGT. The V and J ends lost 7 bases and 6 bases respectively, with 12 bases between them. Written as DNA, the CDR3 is TGTGCCAGCAACAGGGTAGAGTATGAAAAACTGTTTTTT. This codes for CASNRVEYEKLFF.

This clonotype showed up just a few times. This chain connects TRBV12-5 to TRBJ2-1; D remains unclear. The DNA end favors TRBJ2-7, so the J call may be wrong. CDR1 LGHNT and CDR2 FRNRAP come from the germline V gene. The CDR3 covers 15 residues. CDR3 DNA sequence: TGTGCTAGTGTCTTGGGCGGCCTGAGCTCCTACGAGCAGTACTTC. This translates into CASVLGGLSSYEQYF.